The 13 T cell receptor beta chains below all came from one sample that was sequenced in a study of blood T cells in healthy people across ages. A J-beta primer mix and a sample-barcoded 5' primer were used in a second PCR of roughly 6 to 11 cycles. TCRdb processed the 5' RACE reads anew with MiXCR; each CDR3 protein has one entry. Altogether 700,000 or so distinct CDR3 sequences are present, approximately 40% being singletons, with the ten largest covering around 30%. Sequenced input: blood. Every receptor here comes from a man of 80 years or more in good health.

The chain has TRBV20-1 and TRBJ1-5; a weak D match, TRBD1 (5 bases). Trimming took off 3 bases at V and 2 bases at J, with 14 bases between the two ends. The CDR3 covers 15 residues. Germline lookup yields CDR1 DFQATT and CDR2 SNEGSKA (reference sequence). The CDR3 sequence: CSARWGRGGNQPQHF. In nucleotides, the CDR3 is TGCAGTGCTAGGTGGGGACGGGGAGGCAATCAGCCCCAGCATTTT.

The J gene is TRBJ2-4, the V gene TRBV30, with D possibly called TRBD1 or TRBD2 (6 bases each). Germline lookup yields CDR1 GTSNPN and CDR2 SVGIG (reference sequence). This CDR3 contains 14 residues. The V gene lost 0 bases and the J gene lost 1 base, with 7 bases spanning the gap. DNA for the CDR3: TGTGCCTGGAGTGTAGGGGGGGCCAAAAACATTCAGTACTTC. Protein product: CAWSVGGAKNIQYF.

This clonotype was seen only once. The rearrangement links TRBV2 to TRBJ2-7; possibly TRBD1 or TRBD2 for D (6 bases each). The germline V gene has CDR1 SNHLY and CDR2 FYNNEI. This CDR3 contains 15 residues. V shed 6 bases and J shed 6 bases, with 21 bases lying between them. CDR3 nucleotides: TGTGCCAGCAGCGCGGGGCAGGGGCTCCGCTGCGAGCAGTACTTC. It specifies CASSAGQGLRCEQYF. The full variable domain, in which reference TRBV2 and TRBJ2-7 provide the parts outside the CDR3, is EPEVTQTPSHQVTQMGQEVILRCVPISNHLYFYWYRQILGQKVEFLVSFYNNEISEKSEIFDDQFSVERPDGSNFTLKIRSTKLEDSAMYFCASSAGQGLRCEQYFGPGTRLTVT.

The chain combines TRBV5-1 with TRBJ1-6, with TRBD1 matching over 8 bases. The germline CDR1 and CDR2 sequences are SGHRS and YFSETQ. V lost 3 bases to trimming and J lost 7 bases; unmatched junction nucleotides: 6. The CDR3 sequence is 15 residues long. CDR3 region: CASSSGTGRNSPLHF. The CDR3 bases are TGCGCCAGCAGCTCCGGGACAGGAAGAAATTCACCCCTCCACTTT.

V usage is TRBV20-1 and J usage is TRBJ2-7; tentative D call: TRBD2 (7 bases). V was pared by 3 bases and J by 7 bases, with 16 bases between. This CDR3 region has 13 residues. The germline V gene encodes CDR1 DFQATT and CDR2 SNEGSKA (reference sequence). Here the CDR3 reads CSASKGGLNEQYF. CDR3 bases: TGCAGTGCTAGTAAGGGGGGGTTGAATGAGCAGTACTTC.

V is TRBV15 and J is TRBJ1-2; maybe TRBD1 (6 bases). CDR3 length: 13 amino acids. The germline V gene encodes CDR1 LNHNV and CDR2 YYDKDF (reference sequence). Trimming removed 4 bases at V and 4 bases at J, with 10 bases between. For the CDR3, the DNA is TGTGCCACCAGCACCGGGACAAGCTATGGCTACACCTTC. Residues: CATSTGTSYGYTF.

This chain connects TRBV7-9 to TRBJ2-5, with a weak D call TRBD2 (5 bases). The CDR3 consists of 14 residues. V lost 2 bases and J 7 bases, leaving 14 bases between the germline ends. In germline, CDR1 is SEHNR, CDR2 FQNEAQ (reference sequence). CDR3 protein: CASSLSQRVATQYF. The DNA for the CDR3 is TGTGCCAGCAGCTTAAGCCAGAGGGTAGCGACCCAGTACTTC.

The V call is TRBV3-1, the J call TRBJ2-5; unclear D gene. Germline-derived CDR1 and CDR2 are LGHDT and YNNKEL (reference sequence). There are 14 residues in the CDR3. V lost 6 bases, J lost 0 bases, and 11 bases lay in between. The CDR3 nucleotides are TGTGCCAGCAGGCCGCAGAGGTACCAAGAGACCCAGTACTTC. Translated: CASRPQRYQETQYF.

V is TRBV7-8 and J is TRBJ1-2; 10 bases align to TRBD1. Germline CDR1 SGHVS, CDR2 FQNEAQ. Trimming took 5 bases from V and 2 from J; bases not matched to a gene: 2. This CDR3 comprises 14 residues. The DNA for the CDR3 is TGTGCCAGCAGCCCGGACAGGGGGAACTATGGCTACACCTTC. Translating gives CASSPDRGNYGYTF.

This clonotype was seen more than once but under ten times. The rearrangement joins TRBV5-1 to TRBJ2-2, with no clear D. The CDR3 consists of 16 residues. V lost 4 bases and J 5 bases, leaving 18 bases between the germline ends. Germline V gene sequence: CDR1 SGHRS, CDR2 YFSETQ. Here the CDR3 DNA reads TGCGCCAGCAGCCCGGGCCCGGGCCATTGGACCGGGGAGCTGTTTTTT. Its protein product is CASSPGPGHWTGELFF.

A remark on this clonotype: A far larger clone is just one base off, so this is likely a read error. The CDR3 protein is CASTLTYEQYF. The CDR3 nucleotides read TGTGCCAGCACCTTGACCTACGAGCAGTACTTC. V gene TRBV2 combines with J gene TRBJ2-7; D unclear. In germline, CDR1 is SNHLY, CDR2 FYNNEI. The CDR3 sequence is 11 residues long. Trimming removed 7 bases at V and 2 bases at J, with 6 bases between.

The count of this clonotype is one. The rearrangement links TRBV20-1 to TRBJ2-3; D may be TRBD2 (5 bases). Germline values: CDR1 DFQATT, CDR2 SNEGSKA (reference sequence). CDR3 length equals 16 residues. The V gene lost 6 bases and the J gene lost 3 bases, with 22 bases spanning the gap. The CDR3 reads CSARRPGRQQTDTQYF. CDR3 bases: TGCAGTGCCAGACGGCCGGGAAGGCAACAGACAGATACGCAGTATTTT.

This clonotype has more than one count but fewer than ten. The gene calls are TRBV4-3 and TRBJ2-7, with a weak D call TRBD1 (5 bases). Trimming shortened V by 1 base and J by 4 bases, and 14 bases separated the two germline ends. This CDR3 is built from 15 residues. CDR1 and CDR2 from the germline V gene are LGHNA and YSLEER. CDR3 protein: CASSQVGASKYEQYF. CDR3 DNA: TGCGCCAGCAGCCAAGTAGGGGCCAGTAAGTACGAGCAGTACTTC.